This record looks at one TCR beta chain sequence and its context. Its specificity is unknown. The entry originates in a study of T cell responses to AZD1222 COVID-19 vaccine. Germline V gives CDR1 LGHDT, CDR2 YNNKEL (reference sequence). V lost 0 bases, J lost 8 bases, and 10 bases lay in between. The CDR3 sequence is 13 residues long. Profiling relied on immunoSEQ multiplex PCR, and the TCRdb table lists in-frame clones only, not all of them. The sample lists tens of thousands of clones; just over 90% were seen once. The study's findings and limits: Along spike, vaccine-associated CD4 TCRs were found throughout, with dominance at 160-218 and 743-854. The repertoires were collected only after the peak T cell response.

The gene calls are TRBV3-1 (or the pseudogene TRBV3-2) and TRBJ1-1; D is ambiguous. The clonotype comes from an adult in good health. This specimen consisted of peripheral blood, obtained on day 0 of AZD1222 vaccination. The CDR3 nucleotides read TGTGCCAGCAGCCAAGATTTAACAGCCGAAGCTTTCTTT. This translates into CASSQDLTAEAFF.